Listed here is a single T cell receptor (beta chain). Libraries were prepared by immunoSEQ multiplex PCR; TCRdb keeps only in-frame clonotypes and omits some of them. Of roughly 1.4 million clones listed, about 98.5% are singletons. This sample stems from a study of shared clonotypes between healthy human individuals. This clonotype was sampled from a man between 25 and 39 years old in good health. The sequenced material came from naive CD4+ T cells sorted from blood. Subset noted: CD45RA+ positively selected.

In nucleotides, the CDR3 is TGCGCCAGCAGCCAAGAGTCTAGCGGAGAGACCCAGTACTTC. This translates into CASSQESSGETQYF. This chain links TRBV4-3 with TRBJ2-5; 7 bases agree with TRBD2. The CDR3 extends over 14 amino acids. After removal of 0 bases from V and 4 bases from J, the junction contained 2 bases not matched to a gene. CDR1 is LGHNA and CDR2 is YSLEER in the germline V gene.